This entry concerns a single T cell receptor beta chain. This entry belongs to a study of OX40 agonist ivuxolimab in advanced cancers. Generated by immunoSEQ multiplex PCR, the TCRdb table keeps only in-frame clones and is missing some. This table has around 100,000 clones, more than 85% appearing once. Germline CDR1 and CDR2: SGHTA and FQGNSA. Trimming took 5 bases from V and 0 from J, leaving 8 bases between them. The CDR3 runs to 14 residues. The starting material was CD4+ or CD8+ T cells sorted from blood, obtained in a trial of the OX40 agonist ivuxolimab. The chain links TRBV7-2 to TRBJ2-1; D remains unclear. The origin of this receptor is an adult with an advanced solid tumor such as melanoma, head and neck, liver or kidney cancer. Here the CDR3 DNA reads TGTGCCAGCAGCCCTACCCCCTCCTACAATGAGCAGTTCTTC. Amino acids: CASSPTPSYNEQFF.